This T cell receptor (beta chain) is from a study of blood T cell repertoires in COVID-19. This clone came up a few times. In the original workflow: Reference gene primer amplification in the assay estimated nucleated cell counts. Repertoires were generated with immunoSEQ multiplex PCR, while TCRdb's copy carries only in-frame clones and drops some. Clone size and the V and J calls come from that table; the DNA yielded D and trimming. The sample includes roughly 300,000 clones, just over 90% of them seen just once. The trim removed 2 bases at V and 2 bases at J, leaving 6 bases unmatched. CDR3 length: 15 amino acids. Germline-derived CDR1 and CDR2 are KGHSH and LQKENI.

The gene calls are TRBV18 and TRBJ2-7, with 7 bases lining up with TRBD2. The receptor comes from a woman aged 40-49 years with acute COVID-19. The sequencing sample was made of PBMCs or T cells enriched from blood (not recorded which). CDR3 protein: CASSPVGGGTYEQYF. For the CDR3, the DNA is TGTGCCAGCTCACCAGTCGGGGGAGGGACCTACGAGCAGTACTTC.